The 15 T cell receptor beta chains in this list originate from one sample, sequenced in a study of cytomegalovirus exposure and HLA in healthy donors. PCR amplification relied on 60 Vbeta primers (plus 13 Jbeta primers). Repertoires were generated with immunoSEQ multiplex PCR, while TCRdb's copy carries only in-frame clones and drops some. The table has roughly 100,000 clones, more than 75% seen once. The sequenced material came from PBMCs. The receptors derive from a woman between 18 and 29 years old in good health and CMV-seropositive.

The chain has TRBV27 and TRBJ2-6, with D maybe TRBD2 (5 bases). Looked up from germline, CDR1 is MNHEY and CDR2 is SMNVEV (reference sequence). Trimming removed 4 bases from V and 0 bases from J, with 13 bases in between. The CDR3 runs 17 residues. In DNA form, the CDR3 reads TGTGCCAGCAGTTACATGAATCGGGGCTCTGGGGCCAACGTCCTGACTTTC. Translated: CASSYMNRGSGANVLTF.

The chain carries TRBV5-4 and TRBJ1-5, with 7 bases aligning to TRBD1. Looked up from germline, CDR1 is SGHNT and CDR2 is YYREEE (reference sequence). J gave up 7 bases and V 0 bases, and 7 bases lay outside the gene matches. CDR3 length: 15 amino acids. CDR3 in DNA: TGTGCCAGCAGCTTGGGAGTGACAGGGTGGCAGCCCCAGCATTTT. Amino acids: CASSLGVTGWQPQHF.

The CDR3 region has the DNA TGTGCCAGCAGCGTTGAGGCTAACGTATTAGATACGCAGTATTTT. It is translated as CASSVEANVLDTQYF. This rearrangement joins TRBV9 to TRBJ2-3, with D unclear. From germline, CDR1 is SGDLS and CDR2 YYNGEE. Trimming left V 2 bases short and J 5 bases short, with 15 bases between. This CDR3 is built from 15 residues. The complete variable domain, with remaining parts taken from reference TRBV9 and TRBJ2-3, reads DSGVTQTPKHLITATGQRVTLRCSPRSGDLSVYWYQQSLDQGLQFLIQYYNGEERAKGNILERFSAQQFPDLHSELNLSSLELGDSALYFCASSVEANVLDTQYFGPGTRLTVL.

The rearrangement links TRBV7-2 to TRBJ2-5; 9 bases line up with TRBD1. This CDR3 region has 16 residues. The trim removed 5 bases at V and 5 bases at J, leaving 12 bases unmatched. Germline CDR1 and CDR2: SGHTA and FQGNSA. For the CDR3, the DNA is TGTGCCAGCAGCCCTGTCTCGGACAGGGGTGGCGAGACCCAGTACTTC. Protein sequence: CASSPVSDRGGETQYF.

The V and J genes are TRBV4-3 and TRBJ1-2; 10 nucleotides line up with TRBD1. There are 17 residues in the CDR3. The germline gives CDR1 LGHNA, CDR2 YSLEER. V shed 6 bases and J 8 bases; nucleotides not matched to a gene: 18. The CDR3 sequence: CASSYLGDRGASGGYTF. As DNA, the CDR3 is TGCGCCAGCAGTTACTTGGGGGACAGGGGCGCCTCTGGGGGCTACACCTTC.

The genes are TRBV11-2 and TRBJ2-5, with 9 nucleotides matching TRBD2. V was pared by 3 bases and J by 6 bases, with 8 bases of the junction left unmatched. From germline, CDR1 is SGHAT and CDR2 FQNNGV. There are 15 residues in the CDR3. This CDR3 is CASSFVRGGAKTQYF. The CDR3 coding sequence is TGTGCCAGCAGCTTTGTCCGCGGGGGGGCGAAGACCCAGTACTTC.

The J gene is TRBJ2-3, the V gene TRBV19, with 10 bases aligning to TRBD1. Germline trimming cut 9 bases from V and 1 base from J; bases unmatched to any gene: 10. CDR1 and CDR2 from the germline V gene are LNHDA and SQIVND (reference sequence). The CDR3 consists of 16 residues. CDR3 coding DNA: TGTGCCAGGGACAGGGGGTTACTAGCCGGCACAGATACGCAGTATTTT. It encodes CARDRGLLAGTDTQYF.

The chain combines TRBV5-6 with TRBJ1-6; 7 bases match TRBD1. Germline CDR1 SGHDT, CDR2 YYEEEE. Germline trimming cut 5 bases from V and 7 bases from J; bases unmatched to any gene: 6. CDR3 length equals 14 residues. Here the CDR3 reads CASRSTGPNSPLHF. CDR3 in DNA: TGTGCCAGCAGATCGACAGGGCCCAATTCACCCCTCCACTTT.

Of note for this clone: Within the sample, other DNA sequences also encode this same CDR3. The chain links TRBV5-1 to TRBJ2-7; 7 bases align to TRBD1. Germline CDR1 reads SGHRS; CDR2 reads YFSETQ. The trim removed 4 bases at V and 0 bases at J, leaving 4 bases unmatched. The CDR3 sequence is 14 residues long. The DNA for the CDR3 is TGCGCCAGCAGCCTGGGACAGAGCTCCTACGAGCAGTACTTC. It translates to CASSLGQSSYEQYF.

The rearrangement links TRBV6-5 to TRBJ1-5; maybe TRBD1 (6 bases). Germline V gene data show CDR1 as MNHEY and CDR2 as SVGAGI. The CDR3 consists of 16 residues. The V end lost 4 bases, the J end lost 1 base, and 14 bases lay between the germline ends. The CDR3 spells CASSSPSTGSNQPQHF. DNA for the CDR3: TGTGCCAGCAGTTCACCTTCGACAGGAAGCAATCAGCCCCAGCATTTT.

The chain is built from TRBV7-2 and TRBJ1-1; the D is unclear. With 5 bases removed from V and 0 bases from J, the gap between germline ends came to 7 bases. The CDR3 is 13 amino acids. Germline loops: CDR1 SGHTA, CDR2 FQGNSA. The CDR3 region is CASSNTVNTEAFF. The DNA for the CDR3 is TGTGCCAGCAGCAACACCGTGAACACTGAAGCTTTCTTT.

This clone was detected only a few times. This chain joins TRBV28 and TRBJ2-7; 7 bases line up with TRBD1. V dropped 5 bases and J dropped 5; count of bases not matched to a gene: 9. Germline values: CDR1 MDHEN, CDR2 SYDVKM. This CDR3 region has 14 residues. The CDR3 DNA reads as TGTGCCAGCAGTACACAGGGGATCCCCGACGAGCAGTACTTC. Translation: CASSTQGIPDEQYF.

The chain carries TRBV7-9 and TRBJ1-1, with 7 bases that match TRBD1. CDR1 SEHNR and CDR2 FQNEAQ come from the germline V gene (reference sequence). This CDR3 region has 12 residues. J was trimmed by 0 bases and V by 11 bases; bases with no gene match: 3. Here the CDR3 reads CAAGGLNTEAFF. CDR3 sequence (DNA): TGTGCCGCAGGGGGGCTGAACACTGAAGCTTTCTTT.

The J gene is TRBJ2-3, the V gene TRBV15; 7 nucleotides align to TRBD2. The CDR3 sequence is 14 residues long. With V trimmed by 5 bases and J by 1 base, 3 bases remained unmatched. The germline CDR1 and CDR2 sequences are LNHNV and YYDKDF (reference sequence). CDR3 nucleotide sequence: TGTGCCACCAGCCTCCTAGCGGGCACAGATACGCAGTATTTT. Residues: CATSLLAGTDTQYF.

The V call is TRBV27, the J call TRBJ2-7, with TRBD1 matching 12 bases. Germline V gene lookup returns CDR1 MNHEY and CDR2 SMNVEV (reference sequence). The CDR3 consists of 15 residues. The V segment lost 5 bases and the J segment 2 bases; nucleotides outside the gene matches: 4. DNA for the CDR3: TGTGCCAGCAGTGATGGGACAGGGGGCCCCTACGAGCAGTACTTC. Amino acids: CASSDGTGGPYEQYF.